This TCR beta chain was sequenced during a study of CD8 T cells in ankylosing spondylitis. Concerning this clonotype itself: The antigen is unknown.

General study findings and limits: A TCR beta motif of roughly eight highly homologous variants appeared characteristic of ankylosing spondylitis blood. Enrichment of disease-linked clones was reportedly significant in matched ankylosing spondylitis synovial fluid. Disease-linked clones displayed a CD8+ phenotype and appeared relatively rarely in peripheral blood.

TCRdb re-derived calls from the 5' RACE reads in MiXCR, one entry per CDR3 protein. The table has under 250,000 distinct CDR3 sequences, approximately 12% seen once; the top ten hold around 6.5%. CDR3 length: 18 amino acids. J was trimmed by 7 bases and V by 1 base; bases with no gene match: 15. The sequence came from a male donor with ankylosing spondylitis or in good health (not recorded which). J is TRBJ2-1 and V is TRBV12-3 or TRBV12-4, with 8 bases that match TRBD2. Sequences were obtained from blood, either unsorted or a sorted T cell fraction (not recorded which). The CDR3 DNA reads as TGTGCCAGCAGTTTAGTCCTGCCGGGACTAGTTTATGGGAATGAGCAGTTCTTC. Protein: CASSLVLPGLVYGNEQFF.